The 3 T cell receptor beta chains below were found in one sample sequenced in a study of untreated major depressive disorder. Study-level points and caveats: Depressed patients' CD4+ T cells carried increased TRBV05-01 (Vbeta 5.1) usage versus control CD4+ T cells.

Their specific antigens are unknown. The repertoire was sequenced with immunoSEQ multiplex PCR; TCRdb's copy has only in-frame clones and lacks some. Of fewer than 30,000 clones listed, approximately 90% are singletons. Sequenced: CD4+ T cells from PBMCs. The receptors derive from a woman between 25 and 40 years old with major depressive disorder.

This chain links TRBV6-1 with TRBJ2-7; the match to TRBD1 covers 7 bases. There are 14 residues in the CDR3. Trimming removed 2 bases from V and 3 bases from J; junction bases left unmatched: 4. CDR1 MNHNS and CDR2 SASEGT come from the germline V gene. The DNA of the CDR3 is TGTGCCAGCAGTGAAAGGGACAGCAACTACGAGCAGTACTTC. As protein: CASSERDSNYEQYF.

CDR3 in amino acids: CASSQDRSGGSDTQYF. CDR3 nucleotide sequence: TGTGCCAGCAGCCAAGATCGAAGCGGGGGATCCGATACGCAGTATTTT. The V and J genes are TRBV4-2 and TRBJ2-3, with TRBD2 matching 8 bases. The V gene's germline CDR1 is LGHNA and CDR2 YNFKEQ. Trimming cost V 0 bases and J 6 bases; bases outside gene matches: 8. The CDR3 spans 16 residues.

The chain uses TRBV5-8 and TRBJ1-5; D ambiguous. There are 11 residues in the CDR3. Trimming stripped 5 bases from V and 7 bases from J, with 7 bases between. The germline gives CDR1 SGHTS, CDR2 YDEGEE. The CDR3 here is CASSRSQPQHF. The CDR3 nucleotides read TGTGCCAGCAGTCGCAGCCAGCCCCAGCATTTT.